This TCR beta chain is drawn from a study of cytomegalovirus exposure and HLA in healthy donors. Study in general: Most donors, roughly 82% of a few hundred genotyped, fell in the Caucasian-associated ancestry cluster.

As regards this clone: Its target is not known.

This CDR3 is 17 amino acids long. Losses at the gene ends were 1 base for V and 2 bases for J; bases not matched to a gene: 9. The germline CDR1 and CDR2 sequences are MNHEY and SMNVEV (reference sequence). 60 Vbeta and 13 Jbeta primers were used in PCR. The method was immunoSEQ multiplex PCR; TCRdb's version includes in-frame clones alone and lacks a portion of them. The sample carries about 130,000 clones, more than 70% recorded once. Overall study results and limits: Later analysis found that TCR beta chains associated with HLA were more clonally expanded than other, equally common chains. The authors enumerated roughly 160 TCR beta chains as linked to cytomegalovirus. Serostatus for CMV was the only available immune exposure information.

The receptor was isolated from a human donor in good health. The sample taken for sequencing was PBMCs. The chain joins TRBV27 to TRBJ2-7, with 9 positions matching TRBD1. CDR3: CASSLLGVGQGAYEQYF. Written as DNA, the CDR3 is TGTGCCAGCAGTTTATTAGGTGTGGGACAGGGTGCCTACGAGCAGTACTTC.